The 10 T cell receptor beta chains below all came from one sample that was sequenced in a study of blood T cell repertoires in COVID-19. Profiled with immunoSEQ multiplex PCR; TCRdb holds only in-frame clones, not every one. The sample gives approximately 220,000 clones, roughly 82% of which show up once; around 5% is in the top ten. What was sequenced was peripheral blood. The receptors here all came from a woman in her sixties or seventies with acute or convalescent COVID-19.

This clone was counted once. The chain links TRBV12-3 or TRBV12-4 to TRBJ1-2; perhaps TRBD1 as D (5 bases). Trimming removed 6 bases from V and 4 bases from J, with 12 bases in between. The length of the CDR3 is 13 residues. This CDR3 reads CASRQQDIYGYTF. The CDR3 DNA is TGTGCCAGCAGGCAACAGGATATCTATGGCTACACCTTC.

CDR3 DNA sequence: TGTGCCAGCAGCTTAGCGCAGGGGATCTATGAGCAGTTCTTC. It specifies CASSLAQGIYEQFF. The rearrangement uses TRBV7-2 and TRBJ2-1; a weak D match, TRBD1 (6 bases). This CDR3 comprises 14 residues. Trimming took off 0 bases at V and 8 bases at J, with 11 bases between the two ends. Germline V gene sequence: CDR1 SGHTA, CDR2 FQGNSA.

V is TRBV4-3 and J is TRBJ1-1; 10 nucleotides align to TRBD1. The CDR3 covers 16 residues. With 0 bases clipped from V and 5 bases from J, the junction kept 6 bases outside the gene matches. Looked up from germline, CDR1 is LGHNA and CDR2 is YSLEER. The CDR3 nucleotides read TGCGCCAGCAGCCAAGATGCGACAGGGGGCCGGACTGAAGCTTTCTTT. As protein: CASSQDATGGRTEAFF.

The V gene is TRBV27, the J gene TRBJ2-2; 10 positions agree with TRBD1. With 2 bases clipped from V and 5 bases from J, the junction kept 5 bases outside the gene matches. Germline lookup yields CDR1 MNHEY and CDR2 SMNVEV (reference sequence). The CDR3 is 16 residues long. In nucleotides, the CDR3 is TGTGCCAGCAGTTTAGCGGACAGGGGGGGAACCGGGGAGCTGTTTTTT. Encoded protein: CASSLADRGGTGELFF.

The chain has TRBV28 and TRBJ2-7, with TRBD1 matching over 9 bases. The CDR3 is made up of 13 amino acids. V dropped 8 bases and J dropped 5; count of bases not matched to a gene: 7. Germline V CDR1 and CDR2: MDHEN, SYDVKM. The DNA for the CDR3 is TGTGCCAGCTCGTTACGGACAGGGGACGAGCAGTACTTC. This encodes CASSLRTGDEQYF.

V gene TRBV5-4 combines with J gene TRBJ2-3, with TRBD2 matching over 7 bases. The CDR3 runs to 14 residues. V was clipped by 7 bases and J by 2 bases; unmatched bases: 7. The germline V gene has CDR1 SGHNT and CDR2 YYREEE (reference sequence). CDR3 bases: TGTGCCAGCCAACCGGGACTAAACACAGATACGCAGTATTTT. It yields the protein CASQPGLNTDTQYF.

The V and J genes are TRBV28 and TRBJ1-5; D is undetermined. CDR3 length equals 12 residues. The germline V and J ends were trimmed by 5 bases and 5 bases, with 7 bases remaining between them. Per the germline V gene, CDR1 is MDHEN and CDR2 is SYDVKM. The CDR3 bases are TGTGCCAGCAGTACGTTAGATCAGCCCCAGCATTTT. Amino acids: CASSTLDQPQHF.

The chain is built from TRBV6-5 and TRBJ2-3; TRBD2 is a possible D gene (6 bases). V lost 2 bases to trimming and J lost 0 bases, with 12 bases between them. Germline CDR1 reads MNHEY; CDR2 reads SVGAGI. The CDR3 has 16 amino acids. This CDR3 is CASSYQSSGSTDTQYF. CDR3 coding DNA: TGTGCCAGCAGTTACCAAAGTAGCGGTAGCACAGATACGCAGTATTTT.

This clone was seen a single time. The gene calls are TRBV2 and TRBJ1-2; D call uncertain. The germline V gene has CDR1 SNHLY and CDR2 FYNNEI. CDR3 length: 13 residues. Trimming took off 5 bases at V and 7 bases at J, with 14 bases between the two ends. CDR3 protein: CASSSERGPGYTF. The CDR3 region has the DNA TGTGCCAGCAGTTCAGAGAGAGGTCCTGGCTACACCTTC.

The chain employs TRBV5-1 and TRBJ1-2; no clear D. The CDR3 sequence is 15 residues long. The V gene's germline CDR1 is SGHRS and CDR2 YFSETQ. Trimming cost V 5 bases and J 3 bases, with 17 bases left between them. The DNA for the CDR3 is TGCGCCAGCAGATACCAGTTCGATCCTGACTATGGCTACACCTTC. Its protein product is CASRYQFDPDYGYTF.